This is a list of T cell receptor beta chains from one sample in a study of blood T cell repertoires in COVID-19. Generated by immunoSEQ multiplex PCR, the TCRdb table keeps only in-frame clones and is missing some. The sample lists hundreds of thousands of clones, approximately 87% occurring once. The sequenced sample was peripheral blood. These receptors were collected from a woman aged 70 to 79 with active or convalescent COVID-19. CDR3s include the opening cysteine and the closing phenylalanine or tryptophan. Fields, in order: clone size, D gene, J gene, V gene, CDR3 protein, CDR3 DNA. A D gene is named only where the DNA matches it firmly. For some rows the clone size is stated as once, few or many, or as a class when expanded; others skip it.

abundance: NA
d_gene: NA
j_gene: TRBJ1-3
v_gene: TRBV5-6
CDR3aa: CASSLVTGTIYF
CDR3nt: TGTGCCAGCAGCTTGGTCACGGGCACCATATATTTT

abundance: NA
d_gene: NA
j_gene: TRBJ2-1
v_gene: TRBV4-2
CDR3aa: CASSPYDAPGNEQFF
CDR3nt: TGTGCCAGCAGCCCCTACGACGCGCCAGGGAATGAGCAGTTCTTC

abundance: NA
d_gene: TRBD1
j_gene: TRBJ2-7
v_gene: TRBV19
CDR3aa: CASSIGPGGREQYF
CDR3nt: TGTGCCAGTAGTATCGGGCCAGGGGGACGCGAGCAGTACTTC

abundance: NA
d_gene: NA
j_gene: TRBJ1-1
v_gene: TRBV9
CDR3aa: CASSVVVNTEAFF
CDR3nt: TGTGCCAGCAGCGTAGTAGTAAACACTGAAGCTTTCTTT

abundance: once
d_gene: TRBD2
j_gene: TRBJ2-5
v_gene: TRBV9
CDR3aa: CASSGVAGYKETQYF
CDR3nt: TGTGCCAGCAGCGGAGTAGCGGGGTATAAAGAGACCCAGTACTTC

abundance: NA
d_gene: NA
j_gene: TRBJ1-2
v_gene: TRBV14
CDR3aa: CASSPGGKGYTF
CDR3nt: TGTGCCAGCAGCCCCGGAGGGAAAGGCTACACCTTC

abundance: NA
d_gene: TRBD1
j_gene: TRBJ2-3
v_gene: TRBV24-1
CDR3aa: CATSETGVGTDTQYF
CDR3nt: TGTGCCACCAGTGAGACAGGGGTCGGCACAGATACGCAGTATTTT

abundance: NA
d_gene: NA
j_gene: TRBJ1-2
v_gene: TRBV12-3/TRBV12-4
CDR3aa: CASSLALNGYTF
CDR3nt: TGTGCCAGCAGTTTAGCGCTAAATGGCTACACCTTC

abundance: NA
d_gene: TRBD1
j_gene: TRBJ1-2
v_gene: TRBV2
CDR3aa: CASFQTGIPYGYTF
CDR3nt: TGTGCCAGCTTCCAGACAGGGATCCCTTATGGCTACACCTTC

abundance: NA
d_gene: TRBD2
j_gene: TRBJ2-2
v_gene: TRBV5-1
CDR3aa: CASSLGGGSTGELFF
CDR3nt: TGCGCCAGCAGCTTGGGCGGGGGTAGCACCGGGGAGCTGTTTTTT

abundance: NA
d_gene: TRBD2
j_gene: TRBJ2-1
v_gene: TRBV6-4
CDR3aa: CASSKRGGSPLLGGNEQFF
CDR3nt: TGTGCCAGCAGTAAACGAGGCGGGAGCCCCCTCTTGGGGGGAAATGAGCAGTTCTTC

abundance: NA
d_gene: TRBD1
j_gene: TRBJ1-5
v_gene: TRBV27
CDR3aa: CASSLGQGLGQPQHF
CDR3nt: TGTGCCAGCAGTTTGGGACAGGGATTGGGTCAGCCCCAGCATTTT

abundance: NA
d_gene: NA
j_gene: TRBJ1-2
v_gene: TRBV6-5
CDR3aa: CASSYSGADRYGYTF
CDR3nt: TGTGCCAGCAGTTACTCGGGGGCGGACAGATATGGCTACACCTTC

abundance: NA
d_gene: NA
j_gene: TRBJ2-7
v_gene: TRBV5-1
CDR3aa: CASRPGPGDIYYEQYF
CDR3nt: TGCGCCAGCAGACCCGGCCCAGGGGATATTTACTACGAGCAGTACTTC

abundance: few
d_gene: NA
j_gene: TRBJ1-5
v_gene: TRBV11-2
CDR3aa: CASSLDRGQPQHF
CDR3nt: TGTGCCAGCAGCTTAGATCGGGGACAGCCCCAGCATTTT

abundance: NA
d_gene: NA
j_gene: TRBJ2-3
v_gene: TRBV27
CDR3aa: CASRGRAGSSTDTQYF
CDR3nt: TGTGCCAGCAGAGGGCGGGCGGGGTCTAGCACAGATACGCAGTATTTT

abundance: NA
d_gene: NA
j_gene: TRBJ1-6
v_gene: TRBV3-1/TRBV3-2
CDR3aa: CASSQDLFRGPPLHF
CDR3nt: TGTGCCAGCAGCCAAGATCTATTCCGGGGTCCTCCCCTCCACTTT

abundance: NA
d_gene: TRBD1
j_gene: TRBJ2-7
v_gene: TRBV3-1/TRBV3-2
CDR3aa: CASSHPTGAYEQYF
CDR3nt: TGTGCCAGCAGCCACCCGACAGGGGCCTACGAGCAGTACTTC

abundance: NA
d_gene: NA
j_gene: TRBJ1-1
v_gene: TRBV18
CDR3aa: CASSPHGMAGRTSNTEAFF
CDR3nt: TGTGCCAGCTCACCACACGGTATGGCAGGGAGGACTTCGAACACTGAAGCTTTCTTT

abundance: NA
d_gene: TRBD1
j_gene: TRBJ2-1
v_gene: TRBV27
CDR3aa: CASSFGTGLNEQFF
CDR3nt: TGTGCCAGCAGTTTCGGGACAGGGTTGAATGAGCAGTTCTTC

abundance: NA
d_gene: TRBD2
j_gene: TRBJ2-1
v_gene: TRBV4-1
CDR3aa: CASSQGASGGDLYEQFF
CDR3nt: TGCGCCAGCAGCCAAGGGGCTAGCGGGGGGGACCTCTATGAGCAGTTCTTC

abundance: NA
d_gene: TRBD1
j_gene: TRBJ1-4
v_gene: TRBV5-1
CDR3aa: CASRTGTGVEKLFF
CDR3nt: TGCGCCAGCAGAACCGGGACAGGGGTTGAAAAACTGTTTTTT

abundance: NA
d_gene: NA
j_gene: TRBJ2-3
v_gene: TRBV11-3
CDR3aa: CASSLGEADTQYF
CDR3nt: TGTGCCAGCAGCTTAGGCGAGGCAGATACGCAGTATTTT

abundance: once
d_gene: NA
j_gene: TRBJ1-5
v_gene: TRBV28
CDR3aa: CASSLGGEQPQHF
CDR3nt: TGTGCCAGCAGTTTAGGAGGGGAACAGCCCCAGCATTTT

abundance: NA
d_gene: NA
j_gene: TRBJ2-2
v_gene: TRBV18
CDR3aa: CASSPKQGPPGLTNPGDTGELFF
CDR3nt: TGTGCCAGCTCACCAAAACAAGGACCGCCGGGCCTTACCAACCCGGGGGACACCGGGGAGCTGTTTTTT

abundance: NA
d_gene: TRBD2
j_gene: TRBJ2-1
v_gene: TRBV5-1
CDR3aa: CASSLAIAGAAYNEQFF
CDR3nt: TGCGCCAGCAGCTTGGCCATAGCGGGGGCGGCCTACAATGAGCAGTTCTTC

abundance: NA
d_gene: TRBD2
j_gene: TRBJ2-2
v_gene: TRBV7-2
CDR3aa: CASTRGGRMNTGELFF
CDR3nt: TGTGCCAGCACCCGGGGCGGGAGGATGAACACCGGGGAGCTGTTTTTT

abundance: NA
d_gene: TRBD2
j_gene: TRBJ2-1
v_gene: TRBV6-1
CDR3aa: CASSDMGRGGYNEQFF
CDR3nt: TGTGCCAGCAGTGACATGGGACGGGGGGGCTACAATGAGCAGTTCTTC

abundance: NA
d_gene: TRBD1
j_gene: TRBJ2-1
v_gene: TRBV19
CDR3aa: CASSRDRESYNEQFF
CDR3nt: TGTGCCAGTAGCCGGGACAGGGAGTCCTACAATGAGCAGTTCTTC

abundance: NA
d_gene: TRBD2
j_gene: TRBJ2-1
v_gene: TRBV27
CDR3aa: CASTPAGLVREQFF
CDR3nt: TGTGCCAGCACCCCTGCGGGACTAGTCAGGGAGCAGTTCTTC

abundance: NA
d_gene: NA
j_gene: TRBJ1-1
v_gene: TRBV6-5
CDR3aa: CASTSGVNTEAFF
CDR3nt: TGTGCCAGCACCTCTGGAGTGAACACTGAAGCTTTCTTT

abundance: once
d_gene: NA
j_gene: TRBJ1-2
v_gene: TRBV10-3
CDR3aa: CAISESLLGYTF
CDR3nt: TGTGCCATCAGTGAGTCCCTCCTCGGCTACACCTTC

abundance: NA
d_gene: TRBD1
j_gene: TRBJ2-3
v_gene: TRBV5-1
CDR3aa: CASSRRGTGEDTQYF
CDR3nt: TGCGCCAGCAGCCGGAGGGGGACAGGTGAAGATACGCAGTATTTT

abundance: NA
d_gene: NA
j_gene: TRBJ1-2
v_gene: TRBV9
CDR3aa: CASSVDVGLGYTF
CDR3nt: TGTGCCAGCAGCGTAGATGTGGGGCTCGGCTACACCTTC

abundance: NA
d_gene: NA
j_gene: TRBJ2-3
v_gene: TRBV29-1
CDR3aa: CSAGPGQTQYF
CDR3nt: TGCAGCGCCGGCCCTGGACAGACGCAGTATTTT

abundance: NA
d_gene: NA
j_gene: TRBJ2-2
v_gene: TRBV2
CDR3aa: CASSVDSSNTGELFF
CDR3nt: TGTGCCAGCAGTGTGGACAGTTCGAACACCGGGGAGCTGTTTTTT

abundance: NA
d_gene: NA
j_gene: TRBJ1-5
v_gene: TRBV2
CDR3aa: CASRAGLLSNQPQHF
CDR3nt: TGTGCCAGCAGAGCGGGACTGCTTAGCAATCAGCCCCAGCATTTT

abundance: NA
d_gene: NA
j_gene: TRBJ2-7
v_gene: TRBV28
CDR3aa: CASTEGVDEQYF
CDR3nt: TGTGCCAGCACCGAAGGGGTGGACGAGCAGTACTTC

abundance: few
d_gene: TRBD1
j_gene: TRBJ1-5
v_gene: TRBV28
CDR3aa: CASTDTTGRFSNQPQHF
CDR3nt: TGTGCCAGCACCGACACGACAGGGAGGTTTAGCAATCAGCCCCAGCATTTT

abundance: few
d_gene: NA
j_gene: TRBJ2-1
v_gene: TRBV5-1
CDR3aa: CASSFDGVNHNEQFF
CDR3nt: TGCGCCAGCAGCTTTGACGGGGTTAACCACAATGAGCAGTTCTTC

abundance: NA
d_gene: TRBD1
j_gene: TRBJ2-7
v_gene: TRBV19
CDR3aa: CASSPQAGQGREQYF
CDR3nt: TGTGCCAGTAGCCCCCAAGCGGGACAGGGCCGCGAGCAGTACTTC

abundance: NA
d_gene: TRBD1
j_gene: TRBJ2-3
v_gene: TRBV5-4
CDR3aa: CASRARDRGAANPTDTQYF
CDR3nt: TGTGCCAGCAGAGCCCGGGACAGGGGGGCCGCGAACCCCACAGATACGCAGTATTTT

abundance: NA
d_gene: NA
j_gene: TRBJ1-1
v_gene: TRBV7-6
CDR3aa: CASSSLMNTEAFF
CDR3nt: TGTGCCAGCAGCTCCCTAATGAACACTGAAGCTTTCTTT

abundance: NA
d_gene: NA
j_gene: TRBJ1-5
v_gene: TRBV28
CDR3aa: CASSLGRNSNQPQHF
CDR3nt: TGTGCCAGCAGTTTAGGCAGGAATAGCAATCAGCCCCAGCATTTT

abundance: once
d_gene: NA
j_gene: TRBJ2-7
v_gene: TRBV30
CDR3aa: CAWKAPGGQGTEQYF
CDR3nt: TGTGCCTGGAAGGCCCCAGGTGGGCAGGGAACCGAGCAGTACTTC

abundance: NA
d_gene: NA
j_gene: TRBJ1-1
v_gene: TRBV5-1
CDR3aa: CASSLAISGDENTEAFF
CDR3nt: TGCGCCAGCAGCTTGGCAATAAGCGGGGACGAGAACACTGAAGCTTTCTTT

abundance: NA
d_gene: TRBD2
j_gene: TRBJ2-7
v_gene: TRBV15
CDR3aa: CATSTRLAGDEQYF
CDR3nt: TGTGCCACCAGCACCAGACTAGCGGGAGACGAGCAGTACTTC

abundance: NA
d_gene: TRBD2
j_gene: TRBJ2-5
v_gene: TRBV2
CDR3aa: CASSEPSGWGAQYF
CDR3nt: TGTGCCAGCAGTGAACCTAGCGGGTGGGGGGCCCAGTACTTC